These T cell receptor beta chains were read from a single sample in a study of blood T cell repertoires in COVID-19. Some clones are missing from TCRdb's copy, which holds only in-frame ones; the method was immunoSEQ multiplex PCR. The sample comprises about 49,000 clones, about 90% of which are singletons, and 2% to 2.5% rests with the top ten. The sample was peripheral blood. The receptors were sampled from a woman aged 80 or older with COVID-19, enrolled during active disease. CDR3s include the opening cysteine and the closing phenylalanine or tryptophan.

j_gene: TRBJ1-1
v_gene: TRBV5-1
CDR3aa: CASSSNVQGEGSTEAFF

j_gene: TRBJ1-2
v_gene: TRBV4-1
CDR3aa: CASSHPHRDRGRYGYTF

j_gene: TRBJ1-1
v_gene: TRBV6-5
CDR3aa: CASSYRQGEAFF

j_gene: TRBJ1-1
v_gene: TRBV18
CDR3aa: CASSPWTGANTEAFF

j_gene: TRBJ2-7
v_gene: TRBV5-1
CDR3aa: CASSPGGGKAYEQYF

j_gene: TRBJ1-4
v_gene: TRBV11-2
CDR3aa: CASLGAGGEKLFF

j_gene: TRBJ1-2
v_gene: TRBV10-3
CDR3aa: CAISLQGTYGYTF

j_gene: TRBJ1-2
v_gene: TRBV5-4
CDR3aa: CASSLDTGSNYGYTF

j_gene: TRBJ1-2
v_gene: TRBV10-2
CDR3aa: CASTGSRGYGYTF

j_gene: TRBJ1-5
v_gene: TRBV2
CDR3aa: CASSVQGHSNQPQHF

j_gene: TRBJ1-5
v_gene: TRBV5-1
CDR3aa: CASSRTIDQPQHF

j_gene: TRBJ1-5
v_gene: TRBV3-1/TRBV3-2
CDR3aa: CASSQGAGGNQPQHF

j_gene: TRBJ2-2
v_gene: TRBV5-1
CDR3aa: CASRALTNTGELFF

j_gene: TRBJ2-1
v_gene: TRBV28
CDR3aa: CASRPSGTGYNEQFF

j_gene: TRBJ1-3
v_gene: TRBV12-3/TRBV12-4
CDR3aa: CATRAGNTIYF

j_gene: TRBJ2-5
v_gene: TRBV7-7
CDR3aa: CASSPHFAGGTETQYF

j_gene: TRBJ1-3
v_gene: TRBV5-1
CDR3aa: CASSEGNTIYF

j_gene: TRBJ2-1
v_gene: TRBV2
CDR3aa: CASELGTGEENRYYNEQFF

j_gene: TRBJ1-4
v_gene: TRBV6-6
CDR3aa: CASSSGMQNNEKLFF

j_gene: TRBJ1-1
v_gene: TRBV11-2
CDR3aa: CASSSNPIWTGNTEAFF

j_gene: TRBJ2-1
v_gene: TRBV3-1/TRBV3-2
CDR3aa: CASSQAPGLAGGLNEQFF

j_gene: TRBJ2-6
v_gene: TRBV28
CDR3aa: CASSHRDRGAGANVLTF

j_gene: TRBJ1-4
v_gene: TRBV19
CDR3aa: CASSAGQQPTNEKLFF

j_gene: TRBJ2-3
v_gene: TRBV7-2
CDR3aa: CASSPRASGTRDTQYF

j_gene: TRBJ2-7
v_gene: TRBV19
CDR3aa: CASSISGTAYEQYF

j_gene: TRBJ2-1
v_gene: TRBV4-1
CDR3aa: CASSSRKTSGSNEQFF

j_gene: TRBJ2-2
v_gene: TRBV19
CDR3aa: CAREPGQGKAGELFF

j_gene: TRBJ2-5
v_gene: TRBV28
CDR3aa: CASKGRAGVFQETQYF

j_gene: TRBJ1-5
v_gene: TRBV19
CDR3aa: CASRPASTGFSNQPQHF

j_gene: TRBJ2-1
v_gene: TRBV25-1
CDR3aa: CASAPLGQGAQNEQFF

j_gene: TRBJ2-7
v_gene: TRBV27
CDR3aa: CASSPGTGGFYEQYF

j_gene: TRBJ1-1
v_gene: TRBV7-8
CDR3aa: CASSQYGRANTEAFF